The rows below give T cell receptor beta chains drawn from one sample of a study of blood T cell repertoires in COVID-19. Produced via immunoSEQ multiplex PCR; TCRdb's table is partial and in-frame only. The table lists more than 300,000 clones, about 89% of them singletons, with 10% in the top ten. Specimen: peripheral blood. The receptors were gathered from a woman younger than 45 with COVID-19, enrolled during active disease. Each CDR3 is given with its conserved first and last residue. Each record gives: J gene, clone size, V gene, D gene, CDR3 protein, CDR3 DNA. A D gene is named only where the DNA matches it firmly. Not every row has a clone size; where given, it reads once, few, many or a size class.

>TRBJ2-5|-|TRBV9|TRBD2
CASSVEAGALGTQYF
TGTGCCAGCAGCGTAGAGGCGGGAGCCCTGGGGACCCAGTACTTC
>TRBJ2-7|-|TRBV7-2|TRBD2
CASSLVASGIYEQYF
TGTGCCAGCAGCTTAGTGGCGAGCGGGATCTACGAGCAGTACTTC
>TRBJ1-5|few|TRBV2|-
CASSLQGSNQPQHF
TGTGCCAGCAGCCTACAGGGCAGCAATCAGCCCCAGCATTTT
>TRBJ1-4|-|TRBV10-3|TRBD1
CAISESGQGREEKLFF
TGTGCCATCAGTGAGTCGGGACAGGGAAGGGAGGAAAAACTGTTTTTT
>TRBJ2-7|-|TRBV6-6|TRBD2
CASSSSGRAEEQYF
TGTGCCAGCAGTTCCAGCGGGAGGGCGGAGGAGCAGTACTTC
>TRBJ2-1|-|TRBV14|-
CASSQGPVAGGAREQFF
TGTGCCAGCAGCCAAGGCCCGGTGGCTGGAGGGGCGCGGGAGCAGTTCTTC
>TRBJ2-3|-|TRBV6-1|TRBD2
CASSELPSGSPDTQYF
TGTGCCAGCAGTGAGTTACCTAGCGGCAGCCCAGATACGCAGTATTTT
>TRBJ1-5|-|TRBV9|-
CASSDGQNSNQPQHF
TGTGCCAGCAGCGACGGACAGAATAGCAATCAGCCCCAGCATTTT
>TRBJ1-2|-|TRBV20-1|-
CSARSSGGYTF
TGCAGTGCTAGGAGCTCCGGGGGCTACACCTTC
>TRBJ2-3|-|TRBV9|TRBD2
CASSVGGRPTDTQYF
TGTGCCAGCAGCGTCGGCGGGAGGCCAACAGATACGCAGTATTTT
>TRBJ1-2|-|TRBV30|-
CASTRGVFYYGYTF
TGTGCCTCAACACGGGGGGTATTTTACTATGGCTACACCTTC
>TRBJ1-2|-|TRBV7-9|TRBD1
CASTDRGFYGYTF
TGTGCCAGCACCGACAGGGGGTTTTATGGCTACACCTTC
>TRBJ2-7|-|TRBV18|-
CASSSNYEQYF
TGTGCCAGCTCATCCAACTACGAGCAGTACTTC
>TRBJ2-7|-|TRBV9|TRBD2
CASSEGPLRGAYEQYF
TGTGCCAGCAGCGAGGGACCTCTCCGGGGGGCCTACGAGCAGTACTTC
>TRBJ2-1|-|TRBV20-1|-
CSARDSIRFF
TGCAGTGCTAGAGACAGTATCCGGTTCTTC
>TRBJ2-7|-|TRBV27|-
CASSRGYEQYF
TGTGCCAGCAGTCGCGGCTACGAGCAGTACTTC
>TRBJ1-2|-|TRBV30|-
CAWSAGGDYGYTF
TGTGCCTGGAGTGCGGGAGGCGACTATGGCTACACCTTC
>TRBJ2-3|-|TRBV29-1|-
CSFPFTGTQYF
TGCAGCTTCCCCTTTACCGGTACGCAGTATTTT
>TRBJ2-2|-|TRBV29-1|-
CSTKENTGELFF
TGCAGCACTAAAGAGAACACCGGGGAGCTGTTTTTT
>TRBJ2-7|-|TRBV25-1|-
CASSRRGGGGEQYF
TGTGCCAGCAGTCGAAGGGGGGGAGGGGGCGAGCAGTACTTC
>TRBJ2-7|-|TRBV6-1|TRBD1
CASSEWTGPYEQYF
TGTGCCAGCAGTGAATGGACAGGGCCCTACGAGCAGTACTTC
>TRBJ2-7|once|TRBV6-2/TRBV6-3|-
CASSYPQGETYEQYF
TGTGCCAGCAGTTACCCACAGGGCGAGACCTACGAGCAGTACTTC
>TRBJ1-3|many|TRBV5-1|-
CASSFSQGGTIYF
TGCGCCAGCAGCTTCAGTCAAGGGGGCACCATATATTTT
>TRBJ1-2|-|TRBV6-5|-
CATNGGYYGYTF
TGTGCCACCAACGGGGGGTACTATGGCTACACCTTC
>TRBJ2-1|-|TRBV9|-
CASSVEGVSYNEQFF
TGTGCCAGCAGCGTAGAGGGAGTGTCCTACAATGAGCAGTTCTTC
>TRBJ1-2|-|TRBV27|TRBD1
CASSVRGQFYGYTF
TGTGCCAGCAGTGTCAGGGGGCAATTCTATGGCTACACCTTC
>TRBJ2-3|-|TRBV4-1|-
CASSQQTGRSTDTQYF
TGCGCCAGCAGCCAACAAACCGGGAGAAGCACAGATACGCAGTATTTT
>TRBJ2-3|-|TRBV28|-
CASSFPRLRSTSTDTQYF
TGTGCCAGCAGTTTCCCAAGATTGAGGAGTACTAGCACAGATACGCAGTATTTT
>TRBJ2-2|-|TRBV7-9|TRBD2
CASSLSSGIWTGELFF
TGTGCCAGCAGCTTATCTAGCGGGATATGGACCGGGGAGCTGTTTTTT
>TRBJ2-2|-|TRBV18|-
CASSPAVFTGELFF
TGTGCCAGCTCACCGGCAGTCTTCACCGGGGAGCTGTTTTTT
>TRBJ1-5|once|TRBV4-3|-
CASSQDRRGGQPQHF
TGCGCCAGCAGCCAAGATCGCAGGGGTGGTCAGCCCCAGCATTTT
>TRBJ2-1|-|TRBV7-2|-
CASSFLQGDEQFF
TGTGCCAGCAGCTTTCTACAGGGAGATGAGCAGTTCTTC
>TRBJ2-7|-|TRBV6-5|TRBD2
CASRGGTSRQYF
TGTGCCAGCAGGGGAGGGACCTCGCGGCAGTACTTC
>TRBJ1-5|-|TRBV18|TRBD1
CASSLGTGVYQPQHF
TGTGCCAGCTCACTAGGGACAGGGGTGTATCAGCCCCAGCATTTT
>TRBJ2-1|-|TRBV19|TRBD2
CASNMGLAGISYNEQFF
TGTGCCAGTAACATGGGGCTAGCGGGAATCTCCTACAATGAGCAGTTCTTC
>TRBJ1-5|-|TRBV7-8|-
CASSREAASNQPQHF
TGTGCCAGCAGCCGAGAAGCGGCTAGCAATCAGCCCCAGCATTTT
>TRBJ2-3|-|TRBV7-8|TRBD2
CASSLGLAGGYTQYF
TGTGCCAGCAGCTTAGGACTAGCGGGAGGGTATACGCAGTATTTT
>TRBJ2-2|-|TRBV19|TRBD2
CASSPRGGHTGELFF
TGTGCCAGTAGTCCCCGGGGGGGGCATACCGGGGAGCTGTTTTTT
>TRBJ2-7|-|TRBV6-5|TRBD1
CASRVRQGFSYEQYF
TGTGCCAGCAGGGTACGACAGGGGTTCTCCTACGAGCAGTACTTC
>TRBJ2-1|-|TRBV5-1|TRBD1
CASSLGGQTYNEQFF
TGCGCCAGCAGCTTGGGGGGACAGACTTACAATGAGCAGTTCTTC
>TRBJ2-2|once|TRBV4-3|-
CASSQDALRGSGELFF
TGCGCCAGCAGCCAAGATGCGTTAAGGGGATCCGGGGAGCTGTTTTTT
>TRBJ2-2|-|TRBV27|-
CASSFLGALTGELFF
TGTGCCAGCAGTTTCTTAGGAGCGCTTACGGGGGAGCTGTTTTTT
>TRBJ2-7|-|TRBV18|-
CARASYEQYF
TGTGCCAGAGCCTCCTACGAGCAGTACTTC
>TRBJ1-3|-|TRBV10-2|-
CASSGALSGNTIYF
TGCGCCAGCAGTGGGGCCCTCTCTGGAAACACCATATATTTT
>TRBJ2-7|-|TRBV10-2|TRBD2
CASSFSLAGGGEQYF
TGCGCCAGCAGCTTTTCGCTAGCGGGGGGGGGCGAGCAGTACTTC